This T cell receptor beta chain was identified during a study of CD8 T cells in ankylosing spondylitis. Findings of the study overall: Clones tied to disease were said to be significantly enriched in matched ankylosing spondylitis synovial fluid.

The CDR3 covers 15 residues. V dropped 4 bases and J dropped 0; count of bases not matched to a gene: 5. Germline assignment: CDR1 MNHEY and CDR2 SVGEGT. 5'-RACE, quantitative and with molecular barcodes, yielded the TCR beta libraries. TCRdb reprocessed the 5' RACE reads via MiXCR and lists one record per CDR3 protein. The sample has about 340,000 distinct CDR3 sequences; about 15% are singletons. As concerns this clonotype: Its cognate antigen is unknown.

The genes are TRBV6-2 or TRBV6-3 and TRBJ2-7; TRBD2 matches 8 bases. Material for sequencing was blood, either unsorted or a sorted T cell fraction (not recorded which). The receptor's source is a male donor with ankylosing spondylitis or in good health (not recorded which). In DNA form, the CDR3 reads TGTGCCAGCAGTTCGGGGGGGGCCGCCTCCTACGAGCAGTACTTC. Its protein product is CASSSGGAASYEQYF.